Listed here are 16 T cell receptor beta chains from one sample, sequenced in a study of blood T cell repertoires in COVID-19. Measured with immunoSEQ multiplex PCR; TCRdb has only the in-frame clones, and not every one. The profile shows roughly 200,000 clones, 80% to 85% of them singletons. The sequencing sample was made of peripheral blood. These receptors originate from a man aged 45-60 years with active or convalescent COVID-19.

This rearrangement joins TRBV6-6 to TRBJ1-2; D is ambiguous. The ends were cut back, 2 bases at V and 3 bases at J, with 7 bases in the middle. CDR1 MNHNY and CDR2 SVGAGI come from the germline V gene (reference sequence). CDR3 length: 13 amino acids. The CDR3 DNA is TGTGCCAGCAGTTACGTGGTAGACTATGGCTACACCTTC. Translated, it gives CASSYVVDYGYTF.

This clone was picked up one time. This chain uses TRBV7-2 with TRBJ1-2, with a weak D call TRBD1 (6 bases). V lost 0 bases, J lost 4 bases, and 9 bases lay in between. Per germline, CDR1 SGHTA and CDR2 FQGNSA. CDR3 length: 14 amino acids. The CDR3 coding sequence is TGTGCCAGCAGCTTAGCTGGACAGCCCTATGGCTACACCTTC. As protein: CASSLAGQPYGYTF.

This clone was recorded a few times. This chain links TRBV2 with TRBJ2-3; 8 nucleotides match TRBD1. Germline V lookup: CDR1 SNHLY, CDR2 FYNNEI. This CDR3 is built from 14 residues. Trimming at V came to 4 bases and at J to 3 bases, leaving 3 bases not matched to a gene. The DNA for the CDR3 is TGTGCCAGCAGTGGACAGGGGAGGACAGATACGCAGTATTTT. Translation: CASSGQGRTDTQYF.

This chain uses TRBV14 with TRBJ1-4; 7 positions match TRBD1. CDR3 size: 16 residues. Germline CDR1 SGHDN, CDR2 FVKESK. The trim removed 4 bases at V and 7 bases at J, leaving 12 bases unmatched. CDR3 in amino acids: CASSPIGPTGAEKLFF. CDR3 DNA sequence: TGTGCCAGCAGCCCCATAGGCCCAACAGGGGCTGAAAAACTGTTTTTT.

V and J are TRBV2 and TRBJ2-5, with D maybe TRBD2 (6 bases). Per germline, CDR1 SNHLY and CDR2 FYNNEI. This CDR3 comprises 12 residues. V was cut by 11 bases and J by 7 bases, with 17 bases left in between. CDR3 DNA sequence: TGTGCCTGTGGAGGGGTAGGTGGGACCCAGTACTTC. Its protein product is CACGGVGGTQYF.

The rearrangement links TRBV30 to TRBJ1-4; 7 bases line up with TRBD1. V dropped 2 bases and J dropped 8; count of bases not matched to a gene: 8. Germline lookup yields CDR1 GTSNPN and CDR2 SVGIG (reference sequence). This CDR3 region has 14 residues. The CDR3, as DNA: TGTGCCTGGAGTTCGGGCAGGGGGGAGGAAAAACTGTTTTTT. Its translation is CAWSSGRGEEKLFF.

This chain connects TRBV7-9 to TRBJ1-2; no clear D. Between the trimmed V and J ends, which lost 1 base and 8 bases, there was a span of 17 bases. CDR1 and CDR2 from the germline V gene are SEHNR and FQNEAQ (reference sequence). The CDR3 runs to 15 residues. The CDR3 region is CASSLGRTGRRGYTF. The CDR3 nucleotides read TGTGCCAGCAGCTTAGGGAGGACGGGTCGAAGGGGCTACACCTTC.

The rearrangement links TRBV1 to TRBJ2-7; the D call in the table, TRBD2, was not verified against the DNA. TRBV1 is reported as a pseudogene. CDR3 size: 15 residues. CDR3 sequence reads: CTSSPKRGGGMAAYF. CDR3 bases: TGCACCAGCAGCCCCAAACGTGGGGGGGGGATGGCCGCGTACTTC.

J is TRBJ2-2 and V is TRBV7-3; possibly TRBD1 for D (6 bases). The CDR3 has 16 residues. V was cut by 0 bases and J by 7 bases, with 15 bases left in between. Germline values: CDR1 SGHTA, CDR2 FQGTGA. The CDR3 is CASSLTPRGLHGELFF. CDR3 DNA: TGTGCCAGCAGCTTAACCCCTAGGGGGTTGCACGGGGAGCTGTTTTTT.

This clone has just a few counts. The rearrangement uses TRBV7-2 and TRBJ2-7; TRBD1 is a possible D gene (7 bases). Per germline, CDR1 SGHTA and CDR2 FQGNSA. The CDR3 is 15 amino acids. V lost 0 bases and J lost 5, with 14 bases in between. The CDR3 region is CASSLAIQGEDEQYF. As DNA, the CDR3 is TGTGCCAGCAGCTTAGCTATCCAGGGGGAGGACGAGCAGTACTTC. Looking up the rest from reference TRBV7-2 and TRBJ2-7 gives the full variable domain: GAGVSQSPSNKVTEKGKDVELRCDPISGHTALYWYRQSLGQGLEFLIYFQGNSAPDKSGLPSDRFSAERTGGSVSTLTIQRTQQEDSAVYLCASSLAIQGEDEQYFGPGTRLTVT.

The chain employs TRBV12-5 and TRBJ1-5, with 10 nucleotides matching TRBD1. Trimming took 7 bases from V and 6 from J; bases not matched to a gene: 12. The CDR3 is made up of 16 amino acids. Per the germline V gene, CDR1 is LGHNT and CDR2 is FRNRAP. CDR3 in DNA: TGTGCTAGTGCCAGCACCCGACAGGGGGCAGGTCAGCCCCAGCATTTT. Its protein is CASASTRQGAGQPQHF. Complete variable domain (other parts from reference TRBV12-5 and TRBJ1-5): DARVTQTPRHKVTEMGQEVTMRCQPILGHNTVFWYRQTMMQGLELLAYFRNRAPLDDSGMPKDRFSAEMPDATLATLKIQPSEPRDSAVYFCASASTRQGAGQPQHFGDGTRLSIL.

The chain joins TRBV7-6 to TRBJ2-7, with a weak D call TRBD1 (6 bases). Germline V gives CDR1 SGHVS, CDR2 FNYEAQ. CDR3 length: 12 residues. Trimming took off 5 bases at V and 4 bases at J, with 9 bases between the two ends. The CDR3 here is CASSTDSYEQYF. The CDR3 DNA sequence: TGTGCCAGCAGCACGGACAGTTACGAGCAGTACTTC.

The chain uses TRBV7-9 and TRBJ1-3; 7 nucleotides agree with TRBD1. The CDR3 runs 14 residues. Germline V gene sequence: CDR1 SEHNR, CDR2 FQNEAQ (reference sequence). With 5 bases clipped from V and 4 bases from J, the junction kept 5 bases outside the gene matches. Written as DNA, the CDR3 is TGTGCCAGCAGCCGAAGGGGGCTCGGAAACACCATATATTTT. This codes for CASSRRGLGNTIYF. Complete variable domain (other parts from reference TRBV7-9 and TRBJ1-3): DTGVSQNPRHKITKRGQNVTFRCDPISEHNRLYWYRQTLGQGPEFLTYFQNEAQLEKSRLLSDRFSAERPKGSFSTLEIQRTEQGDSAMYLCASSRRGLGNTIYFGEGSWLTVV.

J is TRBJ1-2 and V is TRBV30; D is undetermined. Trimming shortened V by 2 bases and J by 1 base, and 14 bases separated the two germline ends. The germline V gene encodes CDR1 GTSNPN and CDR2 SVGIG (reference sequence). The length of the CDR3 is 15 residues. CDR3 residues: CAWSPLADLNYGYTF. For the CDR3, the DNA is TGTGCCTGGAGTCCATTAGCGGACCTTAACTATGGCTACACCTTC.

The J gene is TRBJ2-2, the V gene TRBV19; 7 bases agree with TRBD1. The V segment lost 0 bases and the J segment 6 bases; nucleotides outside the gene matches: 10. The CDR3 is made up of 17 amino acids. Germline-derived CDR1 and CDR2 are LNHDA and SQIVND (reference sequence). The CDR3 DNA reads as TGTGCCAGTAGTATAGATGTAGGGGGCCGAGGGGCCGGGGAGCTGTTTTTT. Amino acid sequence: CASSIDVGGRGAGELFF.

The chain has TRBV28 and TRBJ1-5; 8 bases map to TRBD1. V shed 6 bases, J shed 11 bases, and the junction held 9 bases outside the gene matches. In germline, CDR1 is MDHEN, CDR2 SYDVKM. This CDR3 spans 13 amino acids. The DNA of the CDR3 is TGTGCCAGCAGAGGGGGGACAGGCAGGGCCCAGCATTTT. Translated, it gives CASRGGTGRAQHF.